These 14 T cell receptor beta chains share one sample of origin, sequenced in a study of cytomegalovirus exposure and HLA in healthy donors. In the PCR, 60 Vbeta and 13 Jbeta primers were used. Only in-frame clones appear in the TCRdb table, and some are missing; sequencing was by immunoSEQ multiplex PCR. The data contain 90,000 to 150,000 clones, approximately 80% of them singletons. The sample comprised PBMCs. The receptors here all came from a female donor in good health and CMV-seronegative.

The chain recombines TRBV7-2 with TRBJ2-7, with D unresolved. With 2 bases removed from V and 0 bases from J, the gap between germline ends came to 5 bases. CDR3 length equals 13 residues. Germline V gene lookup returns CDR1 SGHTA and CDR2 FQGNSA. CDR3 sequence: CASSLPVSYEQYF. DNA of the CDR3: TGTGCCAGCAGCTTACCAGTCTCCTACGAGCAGTACTTC.

This sequence joins TRBV7-9 and TRBJ2-7, with 11 bases lining up with TRBD1. The germline V gene has CDR1 SEHNR and CDR2 FQNEAQ (reference sequence). This CDR3 comprises 16 residues. V lost 3 bases to trimming and J lost 6 bases; unmatched junction nucleotides: 10. The CDR3 DNA reads TGTGCCAGCAGCTTTAATGTTAGGACAGGGGGCTTCGAGCAGTACTTC. It is translated as CASSFNVRTGGFEQYF. Full variable domain (outside the CDR3, taken from reference TRBV7-9 and TRBJ2-7): DTGVSQNPRHKITKRGQNVTFRCDPISEHNRLYWYRQTLGQGPEFLTYFQNEAQLEKSRLLSDRFSAERPKGSFSTLEIQRTEQGDSAMYLCASSFNVRTGGFEQYFGPGTRLTVT.

The chain employs TRBV5-1 and TRBJ1-5; weak D call: TRBD1 (5 bases). Germline V gives CDR1 SGHRS, CDR2 YFSETQ. This CDR3 region has 15 residues. Trimming left V 4 bases short and J 2 bases short, with 13 bases between. The CDR3 reads CASSTNGGGNQPQHF. The CDR3 bases are TGCGCCAGCAGCACAAATGGGGGGGGCAATCAGCCCCAGCATTTT.

This clone was observed once. The chain joins TRBV7-2 to TRBJ2-7, with 12 bases identical to TRBD2. V lost 1 base, J lost 1 base, and 5 bases stayed unmatched. Germline V gene sequence: CDR1 SGHTA, CDR2 FQGNSA. The CDR3 runs to 17 residues. DNA of the CDR3: TGTGCCAGCAGCTTAGGACTAGCGGGGGTCCGATCCTACGAGCAGTACTTC. Its translation: CASSLGLAGVRSYEQYF.

This clone was picked up many times. This chain joins TRBV6-4 and TRBJ2-3; 8 positions agree with TRBD2. The CDR3 covers 14 residues. Germline V gene data show CDR1 as MRHNA and CDR2 as SNTAGT. Trimming removed 5 bases from V and 0 bases from J; junction bases left unmatched: 1. This chain's CDR3 is CASSLAGSTDTQYF. The DNA of the CDR3 is TGTGCCAGCAGTTTAGCGGGGAGCACAGATACGCAGTATTTT.

The rearrangement links TRBV5-1 to TRBJ2-2, with 10 bases that match TRBD2. Trimming took 6 bases from V and 4 from J; bases not matched to a gene: 6. Germline lookup yields CDR1 SGHRS and CDR2 YFSETQ. This CDR3 region has 15 residues. This CDR3 reads CASTERGGPTGELFF. CDR3 sequence (DNA): TGCGCCAGCACAGAGCGGGGGGGACCCACCGGGGAGCTGTTTTTT.

J is TRBJ1-2 and V is TRBV29-1; maybe TRBD1 (5 bases). Germline CDR1 reads SQVTM; CDR2 reads ANQGSEA. CDR3 length: 14 residues. Deletions cut 0 bases from V and 4 bases from J, with 12 bases between. The CDR3 region is CSVEERGYGYGYTF. CDR3 coding DNA: TGCAGCGTTGAAGAAAGGGGATATGGCTATGGCTACACCTTC.

V gene TRBV18 combines with J gene TRBJ2-6; D unclear. Germline-derived CDR1 and CDR2 are KGHSH and LQKENI. CDR3 size: 14 residues. Trimming took off 3 bases at V and 0 bases at J, with 3 bases between the two ends. The CDR3: CASSPSSGANVLTF. The DNA for the CDR3 is TGTGCCAGCTCACCCTCCTCTGGGGCCAACGTCCTGACTTTC. The full variable domain, in which reference TRBV18 and TRBJ2-6 provide the parts outside the CDR3, is NAGVMQNPRHLVRRRGQEARLRCSPMKGHSHVYWYRQLPEEGLKFMVYLQKENIIDESGMPKERFSAEFPKEGPSILRIQQVVRGDSAAYFCASSPSSGANVLTFGAGSRLTVL.

This rearrangement joins TRBV2 to TRBJ2-5; possibly TRBD2 for D (6 bases). V shed 6 bases and J shed 4 bases, with 12 bases lying between them. This CDR3 has 13 residues. Germline assignment: CDR1 SNHLY and CDR2 FYNNEI. CDR3 DNA: TGTGCCAGCAGGCAGGGAGGAGGAGAGACCCAGTACTTC. Translation gives CASRQGGGETQYF.

The V and J genes are TRBV6-5 and TRBJ2-1, with 8 bases aligning to TRBD2. The trim removed 4 bases at V and 7 bases at J, leaving 9 bases unmatched. This CDR3 is built from 15 residues. CDR1 and CDR2 from the germline V gene are MNHEY and SVGAGI. The CDR3 is CASSFQGTRLNEQFF. The CDR3 nucleotides read TGTGCCAGCAGTTTCCAAGGGACTAGACTAAATGAGCAGTTCTTC.

In DNA form, the CDR3 reads TGTGCCAGTAGTCCAACAGGCAGGGACACCGGGGAGCTGTTTTTT. Protein: CASSPTGRDTGELFF. The chain is built from TRBV19 and TRBJ2-2, with TRBD1 as a possible D gene (5 bases). There are 15 residues in the CDR3. V dropped 5 bases and J dropped 3 bases, with 13 bases sitting between them. Germline CDR1 LNHDA, CDR2 SQIVND (reference sequence).

This rearrangement joins TRBV30 to TRBJ1-5; D is undetermined. Germline V gives CDR1 GTSNPN, CDR2 SVGIG (reference sequence). The CDR3 is made up of 14 amino acids. The germline V and J ends were trimmed by 1 base and 3 bases, with 10 bases remaining between them. CDR3 DNA sequence: TGTGCCTGGAGTGCCAGCACAGCCAATCAGCCCCAGCATTTT. This translates into CAWSASTANQPQHF.

The chain couples TRBV30 to TRBJ2-1; 11 bases are shared with TRBD2. CDR1 is GTSNPN, CDR2 SVGIG, per germline (reference sequence). CDR3 length: 15 residues. The J segment lost 10 bases and the V segment lost 0 bases, leaving 8 bases of the junction unmatched. The CDR3 here is CAWSVASGGNREQFF. The CDR3 DNA is TGTGCCTGGAGTGTGGCTAGCGGGGGGAACAGGGAGCAGTTCTTC.

The chain combines TRBV21-1 with TRBJ1-1; the table calls TRBD1, which could not be checked here. TRBV21-1 constitutes a pseudogene. This CDR3 region has 14 residues. The CDR3 spells CASSVGQGGTEAFF. The CDR3 DNA is TGTGCCAGCAGCGTCGGACAGGGGGGGACTGAAGCTTTCTTT.